This TCR beta chain was recovered during a study of blood T cells in healthy people across ages. Findings and caveats of the study: Any changes in expanded clonotypes were possibly confounded, as donor CMV status remained unknown.

Combining a sample-barcoded 5' primer with a J-beta primer mix, a second PCR ran for about 6 to 12 cycles. From the 5' RACE reads, TCRdb called clonotypes with MiXCR, one entry per CDR3 protein. The table lists 650,000 or so distinct CDR3 sequences, around 50% of them singletons. No fewer than 6.5 million PBMCs went into each sample. Germline CDR1 reads MNHEY; CDR2 reads SMNVEV (reference sequence). Trimming left V 7 bases short and J 4 bases short, with 8 bases between. The CDR3 runs to 12 residues. This clonotype was recorded many times. Its cognate antigen is unknown. The clonotype was recovered from a woman older than 75 in good health. V gene TRBV27 combines with J gene TRBJ2-4; D ambiguous. Sequences were obtained from blood. The CDR3 is CASIGVKNIQYF. Here the CDR3 DNA reads TGTGCCAGCATTGGAGTGAAAAACATTCAGTACTTC.